The 23 T cell receptor beta chains below all came from one sample that was sequenced in a study of blood T cell repertoires in COVID-19. TCRdb's copy holds only in-frame clones and misses some; the assay was immunoSEQ multiplex PCR. The table lists around 470,000 clones, 80% to 95% of them singletons, with about 0.63% in the top ten. The sequencing sample was made of PBMCs or T cells enriched from blood (not recorded which). The receptor set was obtained from a man in his late teens or twenties who had recovered from COVID-19.

CDR3 coding DNA: TGTGCCATCACCGGACAGCCCTCCTACGAGCAGTACTTC. Translation: CAITGQPSYEQYF. The chain links TRBV10-3 to TRBJ2-7; maybe TRBD1 (6 bases). Trimming took 7 bases from V and 0 from J, leaving 10 bases between them. This CDR3 is built from 13 residues. CDR1 ENHRY and CDR2 SYGVKD come from the germline V gene.

The chain employs TRBV7-6 and TRBJ2-1, with D possibly matching TRBD1 (5 bases). This CDR3 has 15 residues. Germline V gives CDR1 SGHVS, CDR2 FNYEAQ. V was cut by 2 bases and J by 6 bases, with 14 bases left in between. The CDR3 region has the DNA TGTGCCAGCAGCTTATTCGCAGGGCGAACCAATGAGCAGTTCTTC. Translation: CASSLFAGRTNEQFF.

J is TRBJ1-4 and V is TRBV7-9; no clear D gene. Germline V gene sequence: CDR1 SEHNR, CDR2 FQNEAQ (reference sequence). The V and J ends lost 4 bases and 7 bases respectively, with 13 bases between them. The CDR3 is 14 residues long. CDR3 in DNA: TGTGCCAGCAGCTCCGGACGGGGAGGTGAAAAACTGTTTTTT. Its translation: CASSSGRGGEKLFF.

J is TRBJ1-2 and V is TRBV5-5; tentatively, D is TRBD1 (6 bases). V was pared by 4 bases and J by 2 bases, with 12 bases between. Per germline, CDR1 SGHKS and CDR2 YYEKEE (reference sequence). This CDR3 comprises 14 residues. The CDR3 loop reads CASSPSGQNYGYTF. For the CDR3, the DNA is TGTGCCAGCAGCCCCTCCGGACAGAACTATGGCTACACCTTC.

The chain recombines TRBV2 with TRBJ1-5; no clear D gene. The CDR3 covers 13 residues. Trimming removed 5 bases from V and 6 bases from J, with 11 bases in between. Germline V gene sequence: CDR1 SNHLY, CDR2 FYNNEI. CDR3 coding DNA: TGTGCCAGCAGTCTAGCCGGGAGTCAGCCCCAGCATTTT. It yields the protein CASSLAGSQPQHF.

The CDR3 sequence is CASSLAGGSGEKLFF. The CDR3 DNA reads TGTGCCAGCAGCTTGGCAGGGGGTTCCGGTGAAAAACTGTTTTTT. The chain combines TRBV5-4 with TRBJ1-4; 7 bases line up with TRBD1. With 0 bases clipped from V and 7 bases from J, the junction kept 6 bases outside the gene matches. Germline V gives CDR1 SGHNT, CDR2 YYREEE (reference sequence). This CDR3 is built from 15 residues. The variable domain in full, with the rest retrieved from reference TRBV5-4 and TRBJ1-4, is ETGVTQSPTHLIKTRGQQVTLRCSSQSGHNTVSWYQQALGQGPQFIFQYYREEENGRGNFPPRFSGLQFPNYSSELNVNALELDDSALYLCASSLAGGSGEKLFFGSGTQLSVL.

The CDR3 here is CASEPSQGLTLHF. In nucleotides, the CDR3 is TGTGCCAGCGAGCCTAGCCAGGGGCTCACCCTCCACTTT. The chain recombines TRBV7-9 with TRBJ1-6; possibly TRBD1 for D (6 bases). CDR1 is SEHNR, CDR2 FQNEAQ, per germline (reference sequence). The CDR3 contains 13 residues. Deletions cut 8 bases from V and 14 bases from J, with 19 bases between.

The gene calls are TRBV24-1 and TRBJ2-1; the match to TRBD1 covers 7 bases. The length of the CDR3 is 14 residues. The V segment lost 7 bases and the J segment 8 bases; nucleotides outside the gene matches: 10. The germline CDR1 and CDR2 sequences are KGHDR and SFDVKD. For the CDR3, the DNA is TGTGCCACCAGCCCCGGGACAGCCAATGATGAGCAGTTCTTC. Its translation is CATSPGTANDEQFF.

This clone is a singleton in its sample. The CDR3 nucleotides read TGTGCCAGCAGCTGGGTAGGGGCGCTCTCTGGAAACACCATATATTTT. Its translation is CASSWVGALSGNTIYF. The chain has TRBV7-9 and TRBJ1-3, with D perhaps TRBD1 (5 bases). V gave up 4 bases and J gave up 0 bases, with 13 bases separating them. Germline V gives CDR1 SEHNR, CDR2 FQNEAQ (reference sequence). This CDR3 spans 16 amino acids.

This clone occurred once. This chain links TRBV5-1 with TRBJ1-2, with 9 nucleotides matching TRBD1. Germline V gives CDR1 SGHRS, CDR2 YFSETQ. The CDR3 contains 14 residues. Trimming at V came to 1 base and at J to 6 bases, leaving 4 bases not matched to a gene. The CDR3 bases are TGCGCCAGCAGCTTGAGGGACAGGGAGGATGGCTACACCTTC. This sequence encodes CASSLRDREDGYTF.

V and J are TRBV19 and TRBJ2-3, with TRBD1 as a possible D gene (5 bases). The CDR3 loop spans 13 amino acids. V was pared by 3 bases and J by 1 base, with 5 bases between. The germline V gene encodes CDR1 LNHDA and CDR2 SQIVND (reference sequence). Here the CDR3 reads CASSMGRTDTQYF. The CDR3 DNA follows: TGTGCCAGTAGTATGGGGCGCACAGATACGCAGTATTTT.

The chain uses TRBV5-4 and TRBJ2-3, with 9 bases aligning to TRBD1. Unmatched junction bases numbered 11, after V lost 5 bases and J lost 4 bases. Germline V gene data show CDR1 as SGHNT and CDR2 as YYREEE (reference sequence). CDR3 length equals 16 residues. The CDR3 nucleotides read TGTGCCAGCAGTAAAAACAGGGGGCTTTTTGCAGATACGCAGTATTTT. It is translated as CASSKNRGLFADTQYF.

The chain uses TRBV7-9 and TRBJ1-1; TRBD1 is a possible D gene (6 bases). The CDR3 loop spans 15 amino acids. CDR1 is SEHNR, CDR2 FQNEAQ, per germline (reference sequence). V lost 2 bases to trimming and J lost 3 bases, with 13 bases between them. Written as DNA, the CDR3 is TGTGCCAGCAGCTTATCCTCAGGGGTAGACACTGAAGCTTTCTTT. Its protein product is CASSLSSGVDTEAFF.

The sample holds a few counts of this clone. Written as DNA, the CDR3 is TGTGCCATCAGTGAGTCTTACGGGGAACTGTTTTTT. Its translation is CAISESYGELFF. This chain uses TRBV10-3 with TRBJ1-4, with D hard to call. This CDR3 is built from 12 residues. Trimming took off 0 bases at V and 12 bases at J, with 8 bases between the two ends. Germline CDR1 is ENHRY and CDR2 is SYGVKD.

V usage is TRBV4-1 and J usage is TRBJ1-2; D ambiguous. Germline V gene data show CDR1 as MGHRA and CDR2 as YSYEKL. There are 14 residues in the CDR3. V was pared by 2 bases and J by 6 bases, with 13 bases between. Here the CDR3 DNA reads TGCGCCAGCAGCCAACCAGGAAAAAGAGATGGCTACACCTTC. Amino acid sequence: CASSQPGKRDGYTF.

This chain joins TRBV7-9 and TRBJ2-7; 8 bases align to TRBD2. V shed 2 bases, J shed 4 bases, and the junction held 4 bases outside the gene matches. This CDR3 has 14 amino acids. Germline CDR1 and CDR2: SEHNR and FQNEAQ (reference sequence). The CDR3, as DNA: TGTGCCAGCAGCTTAAGCGGGAGTCAGTACGAGCAGTACTTC. The encoded protein is CASSLSGSQYEQYF.

The rearrangement links TRBV9 to TRBJ1-3; D remains unclear. Germline V gene lookup returns CDR1 SGDLS and CDR2 YYNGEE. The CDR3 spans 16 residues. V gave up 0 bases and J gave up 0 bases, with 10 bases separating them. CDR3: CASSVGHSSSGNTIYF. CDR3 DNA sequence: TGTGCCAGCAGCGTAGGCCACAGTAGCTCTGGAAACACCATATATTTT.

This clone was found once. This chain uses TRBV13 with TRBJ2-5; D is possibly TRBD2 (6 bases). CDR1 PRHDT and CDR2 FYEKMQ come from the germline V gene (reference sequence). The V gene lost 4 bases and the J gene lost 1 base, with 13 bases spanning the gap. The CDR3 runs 15 residues. Here the CDR3 DNA reads TGTGCCAGCAGCTATAGCGGCGGGATCCAAGAGACCCAGTACTTC. This sequence encodes CASSYSGGIQETQYF.

V usage is TRBV7-9 and J usage is TRBJ1-6; tentatively, D is TRBD1 (6 bases). The CDR3 consists of 16 residues. Trimming took off 1 base at V and 6 bases at J, with 13 bases between the two ends. Germline loops: CDR1 SEHNR, CDR2 FQNEAQ (reference sequence). The CDR3 spells CASSLGPRGANSPLHF. Written as DNA, the CDR3 is TGTGCCAGCAGCTTAGGGCCCCGGGGGGCTAATTCACCCCTCCACTTT.

The chain recombines TRBV19 with TRBJ1-2, with TRBD1 as a possible D gene (5 bases). V shed 3 bases and J shed 13 bases, with 12 bases lying between them. The CDR3 has 11 amino acids. Germline values: CDR1 LNHDA, CDR2 SQIVND (reference sequence). The CDR3, as DNA: TGTGCCAGTAGTATCGGGGGATTCTGCACCTTC. Translated: CASSIGGFCTF.

The chain joins TRBV2 to TRBJ2-5; 10 bases are a match to TRBD2. Germline V gives CDR1 SNHLY, CDR2 FYNNEI. CDR3 length equals 14 residues. J gave up 4 bases and V 5 bases, and 4 bases lay outside the gene matches. CDR3 in amino acids: CASSSGRASETQYF. CDR3 nucleotides: TGTGCCAGCAGTAGCGGGAGGGCCTCAGAGACCCAGTACTTC.

This chain joins TRBV5-1 and TRBJ2-5; perhaps TRBD2 as D (5 bases). This CDR3 has 15 residues. Trimming cost V 4 bases and J 2 bases, with 15 bases left between them. The germline gives CDR1 SGHRS, CDR2 YFSETQ. The CDR3 DNA reads TGCGCCAGCAGCGGCGGTCGGGGAATTCAAGAGACCCAGTACTTC. Encoded protein: CASSGGRGIQETQYF.

The rearrangement joins TRBV21-1 to TRBJ1-1. TRBV21-1 is listed as a pseudogene. This CDR3 comprises 16 residues. CDR3 coding DNA: TGTGCCAGCAATGGAGGACCCCCCCCGGCAGAAGCAGAGGGTTTCTTT. Protein sequence: CASNGGPPPAEAEGFF.